What follows describes a single T cell receptor beta chain. Assay: immunoSEQ multiplex PCR; the TCRdb copy retains only in-frame clones and omits some. This table has about 39,000 clones, approximately 96% appearing once. The data derive from a study of blood T cell repertoires in COVID-19. At the level of the study: In each case, the material was cDNA or gDNA derived from T cells, B-cell-depleted T cells, or PBMCs.

The CDR3 totals 14 residues. From germline, CDR1 is LNHDA and CDR2 SQIVND (reference sequence). V was clipped by 3 bases and J by 3 bases, with 9 bases between them. The V call is TRBV19, the J call TRBJ2-1; D possibly corresponds to TRBD2 (6 bases). This sequence was found in a human donor with active COVID-19. The donor label of this sample is uncertain. Sequencing was carried out using peripheral blood. CDR3 nucleotide sequence: TGTGCCAGTAGTATTAGCGGACTCTACAATGAGCAGTTCTTC. Translated, it gives CASSISGLYNEQFF.